Listed here are 29 T cell receptor beta chains from one sample, sequenced in a study of T cells after yellow fever vaccination. A single record per CDR3 protein comes from TCRdb applying MiXCR to the 5' RACE reads. The sample has roughly 310,000 distinct CDR3 sequences; roughly 8.7% are singletons. The sample consisted of PBMCs, taken on the day of the first yellow fever vaccination. These TCRs come from a man aged 18 to 30 who received the YFV17D yellow fever vaccine.

The chain couples TRBV20-1 to TRBJ2-7; D ambiguous. CDR1 and CDR2 from the germline V gene are DFQATT and SNEGSKA (reference sequence). The CDR3 is made up of 13 amino acids. Trimming removed 0 bases at V and 3 bases at J, with 9 bases between. CDR3 amino acids: CSARDTMGYEQYF. CDR3 in DNA: TGCAGTGCTAGAGATACTATGGGCTACGAGCAGTACTTC.

The V and J genes are TRBV4-1 and TRBJ2-3; D not resolved. Germline V gene data show CDR1 as MGHRA and CDR2 as YSYEKL. V lost 0 bases to trimming and J lost 14 bases, with 18 bases between them. The CDR3 has 14 residues. The CDR3: CASSQEFRSIFWYF. CDR3 bases: TGCGCCAGCAGCCAAGAGTTTCGCAGCATATTCTGGTATTTT.

The rearrangement joins TRBV29-1 to TRBJ1-2, with D unclear. Looked up from germline, CDR1 is SQVTM and CDR2 is ANQGSEA. There are 15 residues in the CDR3. Trimming pared 3 bases from V and 0 bases from J, leaving 14 bases between. The DNA for the CDR3 is TGCAGCGTTGATAGCGGTCCGTTAGCTAACTATGGCTACACCTTC. Encoded protein: CSVDSGPLANYGYTF.

V is TRBV18 and J is TRBJ1-1; TRBD1 matches at 9 bases. This CDR3 has 14 amino acids. Per the germline V gene, CDR1 is KGHSH and CDR2 is LQKENI. Trimming at V came to 6 bases and at J to 4 bases, leaving 6 bases not matched to a gene. In DNA form, the CDR3 reads TGTGCCAGCTCTCCGGACAGGGGTGGCACTGAAGCTTTCTTT. It specifies CASSPDRGGTEAFF.

This chain links TRBV5-4 with TRBJ2-3; D might be TRBD1 (6 bases). V lost 6 bases and J lost 5, with 13 bases in between. The CDR3 contains 13 residues. The germline gives CDR1 SGHNT, CDR2 YYREEE (reference sequence). In nucleotides, the CDR3 is TGTGCCAGCAATGATCAGGGGAAAGATACGCAGTATTTT. As protein: CASNDQGKDTQYF.

A few counts support this clonotype. The rearrangement links TRBV9 to TRBJ1-1; possible D gene TRBD1, 6 bases. Looked up from germline, CDR1 is SGDLS and CDR2 is YYNGEE. The CDR3 runs 16 residues. The V and J ends lost 3 bases and 3 bases respectively, with 18 bases between them. The CDR3 region has the DNA TGTGCCAGCAGCGCTCACAGGGCGGGAATAGACACTGAAGCTTTCTTT. Translated, it gives CASSAHRAGIDTEAFF. The variable domain in full, with the rest retrieved from reference TRBV9 and TRBJ1-1, is DSGVTQTPKHLITATGQRVTLRCSPRSGDLSVYWYQQSLDQGLQFLIQYYNGEERAKGNILERFSAQQFPDLHSELNLSSLELGDSALYFCASSAHRAGIDTEAFFGQGTRLTVV.

The chain couples TRBV5-1 to TRBJ2-3; D not certain. Trimming removed 0 bases at V and 0 bases at J, with 11 bases between. From germline, CDR1 is SGHRS and CDR2 YFSETQ. The CDR3 runs to 16 residues. CDR3 region: CASSLVGYRSTDTQYF. The CDR3 nucleotides read TGCGCCAGCAGCTTGGTCGGCTACAGAAGCACAGATACGCAGTATTTT.

The J gene is TRBJ1-4, the V gene TRBV19, with D hard to call. The germline gives CDR1 LNHDA, CDR2 SQIVND (reference sequence). The CDR3 sequence is 15 residues long. V was cut by 5 bases and J by 4 bases, with 14 bases left in between. The CDR3 region is CASSPTVAYNEKLFF. The CDR3 coding sequence is TGTGCCAGTAGTCCCACCGTGGCTTATAATGAAAAACTGTTTTTT.

This clonotype was observed a handful of times. The chain recombines TRBV20-1 with TRBJ2-5; D is undetermined. CDR1 and CDR2 (germline): DFQATT, SNEGSKA (reference sequence). The CDR3 extends over 16 amino acids. V was cut by 0 bases and J by 3 bases, with 17 bases left in between. The CDR3 DNA reads as TGCAGTGCTAGAGATCCACGGGCCAATCCCAAAGAGACCCAGTACTTC. Protein sequence: CSARDPRANPKETQYF.

The chain uses TRBV5-1 and TRBJ2-2, with 8 bases that match TRBD1. After removal of 2 bases from V and 5 bases from J, the junction contained 5 bases not matched to a gene. Germline V gene lookup returns CDR1 SGHRS and CDR2 YFSETQ. This CDR3 is 15 amino acids long. The CDR3 region has the DNA TGCGCCAGCAGCTTACGACAGGGGAGGACCGGGGAGCTGTTTTTT. Translated: CASSLRQGRTGELFF.

This clonotype showed up many times. J is TRBJ2-2 and V is TRBV18; D gene ambiguous. The CDR3 spans 12 residues. V dropped 8 bases and J dropped 5 bases, with 9 bases sitting between them. Looked up from germline, CDR1 is KGHSH and CDR2 is LQKENI. In DNA, the CDR3 is TGTGCCAGCAGCCCCCGGACCGGGGAGCTGTTTTTT. The encoded protein is CASSPRTGELFF.

The gene calls are TRBV5-4 and TRBJ2-7, with D unclear. Germline values: CDR1 SGHNT, CDR2 YYREEE (reference sequence). V shed 4 bases and J shed 5 bases, with 10 bases lying between them. The CDR3 covers 12 residues. In DNA form, the CDR3 reads TGTGCCAGCAGCAACACCCTCCACGAGCAGTACTTC. This codes for CASSNTLHEQYF.

This clonotype was seen repeatedly, ten times or more. This chain joins TRBV12-3 or TRBV12-4 and TRBJ2-2, with 8 positions matching TRBD1. V lost 6 bases and J lost 1; bases outside the gene matches: 7. The CDR3 has 16 amino acids. Here the CDR3 reads CASREPGQVNTGELFF. The CDR3 DNA sequence: TGTGCCAGCAGGGAACCGGGACAGGTGAACACCGGGGAGCTGTTTTTT.

The table lists this clonotype with a few counts. The V call is TRBV5-1, the J call TRBJ2-1; a weak D match, TRBD1 (6 bases). Per the germline V gene, CDR1 is SGHRS and CDR2 is YFSETQ. The CDR3 extends over 14 amino acids. V was cut by 4 bases and J by 0 bases, with 8 bases left in between. The CDR3 bases are TGCGCCAGCAGCCAGGGGAGCTCCTACAATGAGCAGTTCTTC. This encodes CASSQGSSYNEQFF.

This clonotype came up many times. The CDR3 is CASSPRGALDYGYTF. In nucleotides, the CDR3 is TGTGCCAGCAGCCCCCGGGGTGCCCTGGACTATGGCTACACCTTC. V and J are TRBV5-5 and TRBJ1-2; D gene uncertain. The V gene's germline CDR1 is SGHKS and CDR2 YYEKEE (reference sequence). V lost 4 bases to trimming and J lost 3 bases, with 16 bases between them. The CDR3 covers 15 residues.

This clonotype was recorded a few times. The chain recombines TRBV20-1 with TRBJ1-6; D is possibly TRBD1 (5 bases). The CDR3 length is 16 residues. V dropped 4 bases and J dropped 5 bases, with 18 bases sitting between them. Germline lookup yields CDR1 DFQATT and CDR2 SNEGSKA (reference sequence). DNA of the CDR3: TGCAGTGCTAACCGCCGGGACCGGCCGAATAATTCACCCCTCCACTTT. Protein: CSANRRDRPNNSPLHF.

The CDR3 loop reads CASSLAAGASYNEQFF. CDR3 DNA sequence: TGCGCCAGCAGCTTGGCGGCCGGGGCCTCCTACAATGAGCAGTTCTTC. The rearrangement joins TRBV5-1 to TRBJ2-1, with D perhaps being TRBD1 or TRBD2 (5 bases each). The CDR3 runs 16 residues. Between the trimmed V and J ends, which lost 0 bases and 0 bases, there was a span of 10 bases. Per germline, CDR1 SGHRS and CDR2 YFSETQ.

This clonotype was observed many times. This chain uses TRBV20-1 with TRBJ2-3; D may be TRBD2 (6 bases). The length of the CDR3 is 13 residues. Deletions cut 6 bases from V and 0 bases from J, with 10 bases between. Germline assignment: CDR1 DFQATT and CDR2 SNEGSKA (reference sequence). In nucleotides, the CDR3 is TGCAGTGCCACGGGACTCAGCACAGATACGCAGTATTTT. Translation gives CSATGLSTDTQYF.

This clonotype was seen many times. V and J are TRBV4-3 and TRBJ2-3; possibly TRBD2 for D (5 bases). The V end lost 4 bases, the J end lost 6 bases, and 17 bases lay between the germline ends. Germline V CDR1 and CDR2: LGHNA, YSLEER. CDR3 size: 15 residues. The CDR3 sequence is CASSPRGSPGDTQYF. The CDR3, as DNA: TGCGCCAGCAGCCCCCGGGGATCCCCGGGGGATACGCAGTATTTT.

This clonotype was counted only a few times. The rearrangement joins TRBV15 to TRBJ1-2, with no clear D. Trimming left V 4 bases short and J 4 bases short, with 25 bases between. The CDR3 spans 18 residues. CDR1 and CDR2 from the germline V gene are LNHNV and YYDKDF (reference sequence). This chain's CDR3 is CATSTATRGWIDIYGYTF. The CDR3 bases are TGTGCCACCAGCACAGCTACTCGAGGTTGGATAGATATCTATGGCTACACCTTC.

The rearrangement joins TRBV7-2 to TRBJ2-7; D is undetermined. The CDR3 covers 14 residues. The germline V gene has CDR1 SGHTA and CDR2 FQGNSA. Trimming removed 1 base from V and 1 base from J, with 8 bases in between. The CDR3: CASSLDGRSYEQYF. In DNA form, the CDR3 reads TGTGCCAGCAGCTTAGACGGCAGATCCTACGAGCAGTACTTC.

This clonotype occurred a few times. The chain links TRBV6-5 to TRBJ2-2; 13 bases match TRBD2. This CDR3 is 18 amino acids long. The V gene end was trimmed by 5 bases and the J gene end by 6 bases; junction bases not matched to a gene: 12. Germline V lookup: CDR1 MNHEY, CDR2 SVGAGI. This CDR3 is CASSLLAGGVKGAGELFF. CDR3 in DNA: TGTGCCAGCAGTCTACTAGCGGGGGGGGTGAAAGGGGCCGGGGAGCTGTTTTTT.

This clonotype occurred a few times. The chain links TRBV20-1 to TRBJ1-6; 7 nucleotides match TRBD1. The V gene's germline CDR1 is DFQATT and CDR2 SNEGSKA (reference sequence). V lost 5 bases and J lost 6; bases outside the gene matches: 10. This CDR3 has 15 amino acids. CDR3 nucleotides: TGCAGTGCTCGGCTGGCAGGGGGAAGTAATTCACCCCTCCACTTT. Amino acids: CSARLAGGSNSPLHF.

The chain combines TRBV6-7 with TRBJ2-7, with D unresolved. TRBV6-7 is assigned to the ORF class and has an uncertain function. This CDR3 region has 12 residues. V lost 2 bases, J lost 9 bases, and 11 bases lay in between. CDR3: CASSYRTPGQYV. The CDR3 nucleotides are TGTGCCAGCAGTTACAGAACGCCGGGGCAGTACGTC.

This clonotype came up many times. V gene TRBV6-1 combines with J gene TRBJ1-5; 8 bases line up with TRBD1. Trimming cost V 4 bases and J 6 bases; bases outside gene matches: 2. The germline V gene encodes CDR1 MNHNS and CDR2 SASEGT. The CDR3 is made up of 13 amino acids. CDR3 protein: CASSAGGFQPQHF. Here the CDR3 DNA reads TGTGCCAGCAGTGCAGGGGGCTTTCAGCCCCAGCATTTT.

This clonotype was seen repeatedly, ten times or more. The rearrangement links TRBV7-2 to TRBJ1-1; 8 bases line up with TRBD1. The V and J ends lost 4 bases and 14 bases, in that order; junction bases with no gene match: 3. The germline CDR1 and CDR2 sequences are SGHTA and FQGNSA. This CDR3 has 10 residues. CDR3 nucleotides: TGTGCCAGCAGCTCGACAGGGGCATTCTTT. Its translation: CASSSTGAFF.

Many counts were recorded for this clonotype. V usage is TRBV7-2 and J usage is TRBJ1-3, with D maybe TRBD1 (5 bases). CDR1 and CDR2 from the germline V gene are SGHTA and FQGNSA. V lost 6 bases, J lost 1 base, and 10 bases lay in between. The CDR3 spans 14 residues. The CDR3 protein is CASRQGLSGNTIYF. The CDR3 nucleotides read TGTGCCAGCAGGCAGGGTCTGTCTGGAAACACCATATATTTT. Variable domain in full (rest from reference TRBV7-2 and TRBJ1-3): GAGVSQSPSNKVTEKGKDVELRCDPISGHTALYWYRQSLGQGLEFLIYFQGNSAPDKSGLPSDRFSAERTGGSVSTLTIQRTQQEDSAVYLCASRQGLSGNTIYFGEGSWLTVV.

J is TRBJ1-5 and V is TRBV2; D possibly corresponds to TRBD1 (6 bases). Germline V gives CDR1 SNHLY, CDR2 FYNNEI. Trimming left V 4 bases short and J 6 bases short, with 13 bases between. The CDR3 contains 14 residues. CDR3 loop: CASSGEGGGQPQHF. CDR3 nucleotides: TGTGCCAGCAGTGGTGAGGGGGGGGGTCAGCCCCAGCATTTT.

This clonotype was detected ten times or more. V gene TRBV7-2 combines with J gene TRBJ1-5; no clear D gene. V was clipped by 5 bases and J by 0 bases, with 2 bases between them. Germline-derived CDR1 and CDR2 are SGHTA and FQGNSA. This CDR3 has 12 residues. CDR3 region: CASSNSNQPQHF. The CDR3 DNA follows: TGTGCCAGCAGCAATAGCAATCAGCCCCAGCATTTT.